This TCR beta chain was sequenced for a study of beta chain features in type 1 diabetes. Regarding the study as a whole: Patients showed naive, central memory and Treg TCRB repertoires that appeared more similar than those of healthy donors. For Type 1 diabetes patients, all four CD4+ subsets carried TCRB CDR3s that were moderately but significantly shorter.

Every isolated RNA sample was fully reverse transcribed, so sequencing captured expressed TCRB transcripts. The assay was immunoSEQ multiplex PCR, and TCRdb's table has in-frame clones only and misses some. The sample consists of over 200,000 clones, under 13% of them appearing once. A CD45RO/CCR7/CD25/CD127/CD95/CD27 panel sorted naive, central memory, regulatory and stem cell-like memory CD4+ cells. CDR3 length: 14 residues. CDR1 and CDR2 (germline): MNHEY, SMNVEV (reference sequence). Deletions cut 4 bases from V and 4 bases from J, with 13 bases between. In regard to this clone: Its target is not known.

The receptor was derived from a man aged 25 to 45 with type 1 diabetes. The sequenced sample consisted of naive CD4+ T cells from blood. The chain uses TRBV27 and TRBJ2-5; possibly TRBD1 for D (6 bases). The CDR3 coding sequence is TGTGCCAGCAGTTCCCGGCAGGGGATAGAGACCCAGTACTTC. Its translation: CASSSRQGIETQYF.